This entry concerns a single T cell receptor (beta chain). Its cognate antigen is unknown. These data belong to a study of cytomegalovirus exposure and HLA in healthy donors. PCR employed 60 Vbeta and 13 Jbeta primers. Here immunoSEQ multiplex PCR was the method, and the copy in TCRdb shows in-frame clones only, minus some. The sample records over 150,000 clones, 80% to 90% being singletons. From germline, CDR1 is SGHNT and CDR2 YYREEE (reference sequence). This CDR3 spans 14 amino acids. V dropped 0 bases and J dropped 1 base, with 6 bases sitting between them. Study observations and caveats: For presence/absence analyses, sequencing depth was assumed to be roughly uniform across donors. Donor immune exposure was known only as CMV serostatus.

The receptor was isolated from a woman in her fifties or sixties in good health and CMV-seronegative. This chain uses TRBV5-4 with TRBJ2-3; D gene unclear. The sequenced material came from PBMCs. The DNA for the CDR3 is TGTGCCAGCAGCTTGGCGGGTGGCACAGATACGCAGTATTTT. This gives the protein CASSLAGGTDTQYF.